This TCR beta chain originates from a study of blood T cells in healthy people across ages (dated by TCRdb to about 2015). Looking at the study overall: In model experiments, template switching captured roughly one uniquely barcoded TCR beta cDNA molecule for every two T cells. The study measured age-related changes in TCR beta repertoire diversity using deep sequencing normalized with unique cDNA molecular identifiers. Donors were grouped into four age groups: young (average roughly 16 years), middle-aged (under 40), aged (over 55) and long-lived (about 89). Two additional independent replicas of 1 million unique cDNA reads from the same blood draw were analyzed for two donors (one aged 18 to 30 and one aged 80 or older). Donors of different ages were randomly distributed across sequencing lanes to avoid experimental bias.

Regarding this clonotype: It has no known antigen specificity. No quality values exist for individual bases; no much larger clone is one base distant.

The roughly 42 donors, aged about 6 to 95 years, were systemically healthy Caucasian individuals from Russia. Each donor gave approximately 9.3 milliliters of peripheral blood, collected into EDTA-treated Vacutainer tubes. Ficoll-Paque density-gradient centrifugation was used to isolate PBMCs, with at least 7 million per sample. Total RNA was extracted from PBMCs with Trizol reagent, with at least 5.5 micrograms obtained per sample. Naive CD45RAhigh/CD27high T cell percentages were measured by flow cytometry on a PBMC aliquot from every donor. Results and caveats for the whole study, not just this receptor: A strong correlation was found between observed TCR beta diversity and the percentage of naive T cells measured by flow cytometry. Compared with the aged group, the long-lived group had more naive CD4+ T cells, fewer expanded clones and increased TCR diversity, suggesting age selection. Observed TCR beta diversity per million T cells fell roughly linearly with age, and a significant reduction was already apparent by age about 36. Since profiling was done on bulk unsorted PBMCs, naive and antigen-experienced compartments could not be conclusively compared. Estimates of total diversity based on one million sequenced T cells were considered lower bounds and underestimates. Donor CMV infection status was unknown, potentially confounding age-related changes in expanded clonotypes.

CDR3 length: 15 amino acids, cysteine to phenylalanine. The kept DNA is CDR3 alone, 45 bases in frame from the first base. V has 5 bases trimmed and J has 5 bases trimmed; junction bases matching no gene number 9. CDR1 SGHAT and CDR2 FQNNGV are derived from the germline V gene. Libraries were made using 5' RACE. TCRdb records Illumina HiSeq 2500 as the sequencer. A second about 6 to 11 cycle PCR used a sample-barcoded 5' primer and a J-beta primer mix. A template-switch 5' adaptor carrying 12 random nucleotides introduced a unique molecular identifier onto each TCR beta cDNA molecule. At least 2.5 million CDR3-containing paired-end reads were obtained from each sample. The Mint cDNA synthesis kit, primed by a TRBC-specific oligonucleotide, was used to synthesize first-strand cDNA from all RNA. All cDNA was treated with uracil-DNA glycosylase and then went through a first 18-cycle PCR with the universal primers M1SS and BC2_uni_R. For the original study's pipeline: For normalization, 1 million high-quality reads were randomly selected from each sample, with every read carrying a distinct molecular identifier. Instead of being binned into consensus sequences, reads that shared molecular identifiers were thrown out. CDR3 identification, clonotype clustering and error correction used MiTCR with a Q25 quality threshold and the strictest error-elimination algorithm. A nonparametric unseen species model with Euler transformation was used to estimate a lower bound on total TCR beta diversity. TCRdb passed the public sequencing reads through fastp at Q25 and MiXCR, retaining productive beta sequences. Rows merge per CDR3 protein into single entries with the most common DNA and genes. TCRdb, not the original authors, processed these V and J calls. The sample has over a million distinct CDR3 sequences on record, 45% of them singletons. The ten largest make up 15% to 20% of the sample.

This TCR derives from a woman aged 55 to 70 in good health. The material sequenced was blood. The chain is made from TRBV11-2 and TRBJ2-5, and TRBD2 aligns with 9 junction nucleotides. The nucleotide sequence is given as TGTGCCAGCAGCCCCCTTGGACTAGCGATGGAGACCCAGTACTTC. This translates into CASSPLGLAMETQYF.